This T cell receptor beta chain was sequenced during a study of blood T cell repertoires in COVID-19. Some clones are missing from TCRdb's copy, which holds only in-frame ones; the method was immunoSEQ multiplex PCR. The data show roughly 340,000 clones, 75% to 90% seen once. With 6 bases removed from V and 3 bases from J, the gap between germline ends came to 19 bases. The CDR3 contains 15 residues. Germline V gives CDR1 SGDLS, CDR2 YYNGEE. The gene calls are TRBV9 and TRBJ2-7, with D maybe TRBD2 (5 bases). The receptor's source is a man aged 18 to 29 who had recovered from COVID-19. The sequenced material came from PBMCs or T cells enriched from blood (not recorded which). For the CDR3, the DNA is TGTGCCAGCAACGAGCTCGGAGGAAAGGTCTACGAGCAGTACTTC. Translating it yields CASNELGGKVYEQYF.